The next 6 T cell receptor beta chains were all read from a single sample in a study of blood T cell repertoires in COVID-19 (dated by TCRdb to 2018 to 2021). Libraries were constructed by the immunoSEQ multiplex PCR assay. The immuneACCESS repertoire file appears here via TCRdb, limited to in-frame rearrangements. These files lack a portion of the clones; in checked studies, under half of the deficit traces to unresolved V genes, and the cause of the others is not known. This sample holds fewer than 350,000 clones; 90% were observed only once. The ten largest clones take up 1.7% of the sample. The specimen was PBMCs or T cells enriched from blood (not recorded which). The receptors were gathered from a woman in her late teens or twenties with acute COVID-19.

The chain employs TRBV28 and TRBJ1-2; 7 bases agree with TRBD1. Trimming at V came to 5 bases and at J to 2 bases, leaving 8 bases not matched to a gene. The CDR3 has 15 residues. The germline V gene encodes CDR1 MDHEN and CDR2 SYDVKM. CDR3 protein: CASSRTGTANYGYTF. As DNA, the CDR3 is TGTGCCAGCAGTCGCACCGGGACAGCGAACTATGGCTACACCTTC.

The chain employs TRBV11-3 and TRBJ2-2, with D tentatively TRBD2 (7 bases). With 5 bases removed from V and 5 bases from J, the gap between germline ends came to 18 bases. Per the germline V gene, CDR1 is SGHNT and CDR2 is YENEEA. The length of the CDR3 is 16 residues. The CDR3 sequence: CASSRGGAVQTGELFF. DNA of the CDR3: TGTGCCAGCAGCCGAGGGGGGGCGGTCCAAACCGGGGAGCTGTTTTTT. Supplemented by reference TRBV11-3 and TRBJ2-2, the full variable domain reads EAGVVQSPRYKIIEKKQPVAFWCNPISGHNTLYWYLQNLGQGPELLIRYENEEAVDDSQLPKDRFSAERLKGVDSTLKIQPAELGDSAVYLCASSRGGAVQTGELFFGEGSRLTVL.

In this sample, this clone turned up many times. DNA of the CDR3: TGCAGCGTCCTCGGGACAGGGCGAACCTACGAGCAGTACTTC. Translation gives CSVLGTGRTYEQYF. This chain links TRBV29-1 with TRBJ2-7; 9 positions agree with TRBD1. The germline V gene has CDR1 SQVTM and CDR2 ANQGSEA. This CDR3 contains 14 residues. Germline trimming cut 6 bases from V and 2 bases from J; bases unmatched to any gene: 8.

DNA of the CDR3: TGTGCCAGCAGTTTAGGCGGGAGAAGGACCTACGAGCAGTACTTC. Translation gives CASSLGGRRTYEQYF. The gene calls are TRBV28 and TRBJ2-7; 7 nucleotides line up with TRBD2. The length of the CDR3 is 15 residues. V lost 2 bases and J lost 2; bases outside the gene matches: 6. Germline V gene sequence: CDR1 MDHEN, CDR2 SYDVKM.

The chain recombines TRBV12-3 or TRBV12-4 with TRBJ2-5; D uncertain. V was pared by 6 bases and J by 1 base, with 3 bases between. The CDR3 is 11 amino acids. CDR3 amino acids: CASSVQETQYF. CDR3 DNA sequence: TGTGCCAGCAGCGTCCAAGAGACCCAGTACTTC.

The chain couples TRBV27 to TRBJ2-7; D is perhaps TRBD2 (5 bases). In germline, CDR1 is MNHEY, CDR2 SMNVEV (reference sequence). Trimming pared 4 bases from V and 0 bases from J, leaving 16 bases between. The CDR3 is 16 residues long. The CDR3 sequence: CASSSRVLGGSYEQYF. CDR3 in DNA: TGTGCCAGCAGTTCCAGAGTTCTAGGAGGCTCCTACGAGCAGTACTTC.